This T cell receptor beta chain was retrieved from a study of T cells after yellow fever vaccination. Study-level findings and limits: Contamination of FACS-sorted repertoires by abundant clonotypes from the bulk population could occur.

This CDR3 has 12 amino acids. Trimming removed 1 base at V and 2 bases at J, with 3 bases between. This clonotype has a count of ten or more. What it binds is unknown. UMIs and a universal primer site were added when TCR cDNA was made by 5'RACE template switching. TCRdb fed the 5' RACE reads into MiXCR, producing one record per CDR3 protein. The sample contains tens of thousands of distinct CDR3 sequences, 7.3% of which appear only once. The sequence was collected from a man between 18 and 35 years old who received the YFV17D yellow fever vaccine. The rearrangement joins TRBV12-3 or TRBV12-4 to TRBJ2-7; D not certain. Specimen: CD8+ T cells sorted from PBMCs, collected approximately 11 days after the first yellow fever vaccination. The CDR3 DNA is TGTGCCAGCAGTTTAGGGACCTACGAGCAGTACTTC. Protein sequence: CASSLGTYEQYF.